Sequencing of this T cell receptor (beta chain) was carried out in a study of regulatory T cells in long-lasting Graves disease. Study findings and constraints: Patients with persistent disease showed a bias toward TRBV28, TRBJ1-2 and TRBJ2-5.

This clonotype was counted a single time. Antigen specificity is unknown. The junction departs from the called germline gene at one end, perhaps through a read error. iRepertoire HTBI primers and Arm-PCR of CDR3 regions built TCR beta libraries. TCRdb called the multiplex PCR reads again in MiXCR, with one record for every CDR3 protein. The sample shows 600,000 to 850,000 distinct CDR3 sequences, 30% of them seen only once. Germline V gene data show CDR1 as MDHEN and CDR2 as SYDVKM. The CDR3 loop spans 15 amino acids. Regarding time point: persistent/refractory GD, antithyroid drugs over 5 years with positive TRAb. Extracted RNA from PBMCs served as the source of the TCR library.

The sequences come from peripheral blood mononuclear cells (PBMCs), collected when the disease was refractory, from a patient treated with antithyroid drugs. The V call is TRBV28, the J call TRBJ2-2; possibly TRBD2 for D (5 bases). This receptor was identified in a female donor with Graves disease. The CDR3 DNA is TGTGCCAGCAGTTTCAGGCTGGCGGTGACCGGGGAGCTGCTTTTT. Its protein product is CASSFRLAVTGELLF.